This entry describes one TCR beta chain. Methods used by the authors: Scientists estimated how many nucleated cells there were by amplifying reference gene primers. The repertoire was sequenced with immunoSEQ multiplex PCR; TCRdb's copy has only in-frame clones and lacks some. For V, J and clone size, that table is used; D and trimming come from the DNA. The sample includes a few hundred thousand clones, around 82% seen only once; the top ten take roughly 3.1%. The J segment lost 3 bases and the V segment lost 4 bases, leaving 10 bases of the junction unmatched. CDR1 is SGDLS, CDR2 YYNGEE, per germline. CDR3 length equals 16 residues. This specimen belongs to a study of blood T cell repertoires in COVID-19. Overall study context: Sample material is recorded as cDNA or gDNA derived from T cells, B-cell-depleted T cells, or PBMCs.

This clonotype was obtained from a man aged 50-59 years who had recovered from COVID-19. The chain carries TRBV9 and TRBJ2-5; 9 nucleotides line up with TRBD1. Source material: PBMCs or T cells enriched from blood (not recorded which). CDR3 bases: TGTGCCAGCAGCCCTCTAGGGGGACAGGGTAAAGAGACCCAGTACTTC. Its translation: CASSPLGGQGKETQYF.